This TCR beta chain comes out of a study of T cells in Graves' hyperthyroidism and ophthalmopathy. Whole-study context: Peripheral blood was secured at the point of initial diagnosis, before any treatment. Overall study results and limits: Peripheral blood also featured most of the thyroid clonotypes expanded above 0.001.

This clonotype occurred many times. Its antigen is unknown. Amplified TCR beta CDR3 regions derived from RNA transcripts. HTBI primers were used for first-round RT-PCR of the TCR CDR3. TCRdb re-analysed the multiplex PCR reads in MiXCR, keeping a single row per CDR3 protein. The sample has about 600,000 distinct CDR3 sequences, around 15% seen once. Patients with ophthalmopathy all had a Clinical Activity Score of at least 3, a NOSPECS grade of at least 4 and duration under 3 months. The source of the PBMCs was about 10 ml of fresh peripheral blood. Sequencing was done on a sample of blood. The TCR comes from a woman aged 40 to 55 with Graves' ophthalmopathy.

CDR3 coding DNA: TGTGCCAGCAGTGACAGGGGGCATGGCGGGGAGCTGTTTTTT. Amino acids: CASSDRGHGGELFF. The rearrangement uses TRBV6-1 and TRBJ2-2; 8 nucleotides align to TRBD1. This CDR3 spans 14 amino acids. V trimming: 3 bases; J trimming: 7 bases; junction bases outside the gene matches: 4. From germline, CDR1 is MNHNS and CDR2 SASEGT.